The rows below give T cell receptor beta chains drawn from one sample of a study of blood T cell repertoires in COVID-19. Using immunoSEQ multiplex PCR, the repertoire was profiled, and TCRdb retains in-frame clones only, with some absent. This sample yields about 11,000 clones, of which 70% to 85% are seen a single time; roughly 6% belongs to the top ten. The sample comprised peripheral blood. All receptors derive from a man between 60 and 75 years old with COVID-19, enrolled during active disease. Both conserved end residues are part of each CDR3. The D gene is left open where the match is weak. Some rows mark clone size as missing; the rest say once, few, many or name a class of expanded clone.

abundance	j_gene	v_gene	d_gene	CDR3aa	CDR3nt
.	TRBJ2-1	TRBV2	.	CASSERTPGYNEQFF	TGTGCCAGCAGTGAGAGGACTCCCGGATACAATGAGCAGTTCTTC
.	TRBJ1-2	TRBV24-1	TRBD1	CATSDFLDRGLYGYTF	TGTGCCACCAGTGATTTCTTGGACAGGGGGCTCTATGGCTACACCTTC
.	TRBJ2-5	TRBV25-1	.	CASETTSLQETQYF	TGTGCCAGCGAAACTACCAGTTTGCAAGAGACCCAGTACTTC
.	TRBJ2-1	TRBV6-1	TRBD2	CASSDPSGAAYNEQFF	TGTGCCAGCAGTGATCCCAGCGGGGCGGCCTACAATGAGCAGTTCTTC
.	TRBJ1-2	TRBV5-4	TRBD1	CASSLTGDRYGYTF	TGTGCCAGCAGCCTGACAGGGGATAGATATGGCTACACCTTC
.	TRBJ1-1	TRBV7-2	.	CASSLNSNTEAFF	TGTGCCAGCAGCTTAAACTCGAACACTGAAGCTTTCTTT
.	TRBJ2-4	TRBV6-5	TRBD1	CASRTGVNIQYF	TGTGCCAGCCGTACAGGGGTGAACATTCAGTACTTC
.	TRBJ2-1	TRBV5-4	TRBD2	CASSLGVAGGYEQFF	TGTGCCAGCAGCTTGGGAGTAGCGGGGGGGTATGAGCAGTTCTTC
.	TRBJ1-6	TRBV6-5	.	CASSTDRDYNSPLHF	TGTGCCAGCAGTACGGACAGAGACTATAATTCACCCCTCCACTTT
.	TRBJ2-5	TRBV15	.	CATSRDTVQETQYF	TGTGCCACCAGCAGAGACACAGTGCAAGAGACCCAGTACTTC
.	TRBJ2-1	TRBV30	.	CAWSPTDSLTNYNEQFF	TGTGCCTGGAGTCCTACGGACAGCCTAACAAACTACAATGAGCAGTTCTTC
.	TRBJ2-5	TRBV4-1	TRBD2	CASSQVRLAGAQETQYF	TGCGCCAGCAGCCAAGTTCGGCTAGCGGGAGCCCAAGAGACCCAGTACTTC
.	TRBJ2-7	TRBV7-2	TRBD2	CASSFKGGPSEQYF	TGTGCCAGCAGCTTCAAGGGAGGGCCTAGCGAGCAGTACTTC
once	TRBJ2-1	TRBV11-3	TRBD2	CASSLGRTSGYNEQFF	TGTGCCAGCAGCTTAGGGAGGACTAGCGGCTACAATGAGCAGTTCTTC
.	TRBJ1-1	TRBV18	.	CASSPQLGTEAFF	TGTGCCAGCTCACCACAGCTAGGCACTGAAGCTTTCTTT
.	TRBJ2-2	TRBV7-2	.	CASSPAVRVTGELFF	TGTGCCAGCAGCCCAGCGGTTCGTGTCACCGGGGAGCTGTTTTTT
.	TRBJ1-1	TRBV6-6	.	CASSYKSSGLNTEAFF	TGTGCCAGCAGTTACAAAAGTTCAGGGTTGAACACTGAAGCTTTCTTT
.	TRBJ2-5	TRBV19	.	CASSMAITIQETQYF	TGTGCCAGTAGTATGGCCATTACTATCCAAGAGACCCAGTACTTC
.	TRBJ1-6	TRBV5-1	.	CASSLEARVGSPLHF	TGCGCCAGCAGCTTGGAAGCCAGGGTCGGTTCACCCCTCCACTTT
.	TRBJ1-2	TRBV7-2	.	CASSSGGTGYGYTF	TGTGCCAGCAGCTCGGGGGGCACAGGCTATGGCTACACCTTC
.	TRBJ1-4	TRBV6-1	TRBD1	CASGLPQGTGEKLFF	TGTGCCAGCGGATTACCACAGGGGACGGGTGAAAAACTGTTTTTT
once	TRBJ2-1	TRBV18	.	CASSPPGSGVRYNEQFF	TGTGCCAGCTCACCACCGGGCTCGGGAGTCCGCTACAATGAGCAGTTCTTC
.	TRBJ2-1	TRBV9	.	CASSVVETSLYNEQFF	TGTGCCAGCAGCGTAGTCGAGACTTCCCTCTACAATGAGCAGTTCTTC
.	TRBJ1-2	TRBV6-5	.	CASSLDSNYGYTF	TGTGCCAGCAGTCTAGACAGCAACTATGGCTACACCTTC
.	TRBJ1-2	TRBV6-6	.	CATIGLRGAVGYTF	TGTGCCACCATAGGCCTTCGGGGGGCAGTTGGCTACACCTTC
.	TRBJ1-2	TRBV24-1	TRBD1	CATSAQPGKGAYGYTF	TGTGCCACCAGTGCCCAACCGGGGAAGGGGGCTTATGGCTACACCTTC
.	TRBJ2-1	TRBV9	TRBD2	CASSIIAGAYNEQFF	TGTGCCAGCAGCATAATAGCGGGCGCTTACAATGAGCAGTTCTTC
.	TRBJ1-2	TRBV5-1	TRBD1	CASSPTGTGGAHGYTF	TGCGCCAGCAGCCCGACTGGGACAGGGGGCGCGCATGGCTACACCTTC
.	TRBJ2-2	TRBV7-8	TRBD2	CASSPAYHTGTSGSRYTGELFF	TGTGCCAGCAGCCCAGCATACCATACCGGGACTAGCGGGAGTCGGTACACCGGGGAGCTGTTTTTT
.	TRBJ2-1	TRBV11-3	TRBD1	CASSLSFGTGSDEQFF	TGTGCCAGCAGCTTAAGTTTTGGGACAGGGAGCGATGAGCAGTTCTTC
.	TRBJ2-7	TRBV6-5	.	CASSYFQGGGEQYF	TGTGCCAGCAGTTACTTCCAGGGCGGTGGCGAGCAGTACTTC
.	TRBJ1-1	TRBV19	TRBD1	CASSTRQGLGIMAFF	TGTGCCAGTAGTACCCGACAGGGTCTCGGAATTATGGCTTTCTTT
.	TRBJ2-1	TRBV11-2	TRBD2	CASGTGLAGSPEQFF	TGTGCCAGCGGCACCGGACTAGCGGGGTCACCTGAGCAGTTCTTC
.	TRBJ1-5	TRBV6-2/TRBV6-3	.	CASSPDRNQPQHF	TGTGCCAGCAGCCCCGACAGAAATCAGCCCCAGCATTTT
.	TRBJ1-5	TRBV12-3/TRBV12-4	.	CASSDATIQPQHF	TGTGCCAGCAGCGACGCGACAATCCAGCCCCAGCATTTT
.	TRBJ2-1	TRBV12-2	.	CASRQRGRASYNEQFF	TGTGCAAGCCGCCAGCGAGGGAGGGCCTCCTACAATGAGCAGTTCTTC
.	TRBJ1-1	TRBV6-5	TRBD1	CASNQGVYTEAFF	TGTGCCAGCAATCAGGGGGTTTACACTGAAGCTTTCTTT
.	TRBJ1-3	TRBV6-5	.	CASSRGDSGNTIYF	TGTGCCAGCTCCCGGGGAGACTCTGGAAACACCATATATTTT
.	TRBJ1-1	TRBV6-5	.	CASPGYTEAFF	TGTGCCAGCCCGGGGTACACTGAAGCTTTCTTT
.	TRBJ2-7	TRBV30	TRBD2	CAWSGTRAWEQYF	TGTGCCTGGAGTGGGACTAGGGCCTGGGAGCAGTACTTC
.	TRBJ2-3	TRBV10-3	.	CAISESRWGGSYPADTQYF	TGTGCCATCAGTGAGTCGAGGTGGGGGGGCAGCTACCCAGCGGATACGCAGTATTTT
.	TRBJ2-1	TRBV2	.	CAAGPQYNEQFF	TGTGCCGCCGGTCCTCAATACAATGAGCAGTTCTTC
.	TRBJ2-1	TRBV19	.	CASILNNEQFF	TGTGCCAGTATCCTTAACAATGAGCAGTTCTTC
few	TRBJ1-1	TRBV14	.	CASSQPTGNTEAFF	TGTGCCAGCAGCCAGCCCACAGGGAATACTGAAGCTTTCTTT
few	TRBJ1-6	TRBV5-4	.	CASSLGGSSSYNSPLHF	TGTGCCAGCAGCTTGGGCGGGAGTAGCTCCTATAATTCACCCCTCCACTTT
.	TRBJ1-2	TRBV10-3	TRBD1	CAISTTGGGGYTF	TGTGCCATCAGTACGACAGGGGGCGGTGGCTACACCTTC
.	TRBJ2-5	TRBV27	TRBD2	CASSFSGRAGETQYF	TGTGCCAGCAGTTTTAGCGGGAGGGCCGGAGAGACCCAGTACTTC
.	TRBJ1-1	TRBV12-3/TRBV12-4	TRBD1	CASRLGTVGEAFF	TGTGCCAGCAGGTTAGGGACAGTAGGTGAAGCTTTCTTT
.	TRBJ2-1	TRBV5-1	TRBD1	CASSYSGTGGLDEQFF	TGCGCCAGCAGCTACTCCGGGACAGGGGGCTTGGATGAGCAGTTCTTC